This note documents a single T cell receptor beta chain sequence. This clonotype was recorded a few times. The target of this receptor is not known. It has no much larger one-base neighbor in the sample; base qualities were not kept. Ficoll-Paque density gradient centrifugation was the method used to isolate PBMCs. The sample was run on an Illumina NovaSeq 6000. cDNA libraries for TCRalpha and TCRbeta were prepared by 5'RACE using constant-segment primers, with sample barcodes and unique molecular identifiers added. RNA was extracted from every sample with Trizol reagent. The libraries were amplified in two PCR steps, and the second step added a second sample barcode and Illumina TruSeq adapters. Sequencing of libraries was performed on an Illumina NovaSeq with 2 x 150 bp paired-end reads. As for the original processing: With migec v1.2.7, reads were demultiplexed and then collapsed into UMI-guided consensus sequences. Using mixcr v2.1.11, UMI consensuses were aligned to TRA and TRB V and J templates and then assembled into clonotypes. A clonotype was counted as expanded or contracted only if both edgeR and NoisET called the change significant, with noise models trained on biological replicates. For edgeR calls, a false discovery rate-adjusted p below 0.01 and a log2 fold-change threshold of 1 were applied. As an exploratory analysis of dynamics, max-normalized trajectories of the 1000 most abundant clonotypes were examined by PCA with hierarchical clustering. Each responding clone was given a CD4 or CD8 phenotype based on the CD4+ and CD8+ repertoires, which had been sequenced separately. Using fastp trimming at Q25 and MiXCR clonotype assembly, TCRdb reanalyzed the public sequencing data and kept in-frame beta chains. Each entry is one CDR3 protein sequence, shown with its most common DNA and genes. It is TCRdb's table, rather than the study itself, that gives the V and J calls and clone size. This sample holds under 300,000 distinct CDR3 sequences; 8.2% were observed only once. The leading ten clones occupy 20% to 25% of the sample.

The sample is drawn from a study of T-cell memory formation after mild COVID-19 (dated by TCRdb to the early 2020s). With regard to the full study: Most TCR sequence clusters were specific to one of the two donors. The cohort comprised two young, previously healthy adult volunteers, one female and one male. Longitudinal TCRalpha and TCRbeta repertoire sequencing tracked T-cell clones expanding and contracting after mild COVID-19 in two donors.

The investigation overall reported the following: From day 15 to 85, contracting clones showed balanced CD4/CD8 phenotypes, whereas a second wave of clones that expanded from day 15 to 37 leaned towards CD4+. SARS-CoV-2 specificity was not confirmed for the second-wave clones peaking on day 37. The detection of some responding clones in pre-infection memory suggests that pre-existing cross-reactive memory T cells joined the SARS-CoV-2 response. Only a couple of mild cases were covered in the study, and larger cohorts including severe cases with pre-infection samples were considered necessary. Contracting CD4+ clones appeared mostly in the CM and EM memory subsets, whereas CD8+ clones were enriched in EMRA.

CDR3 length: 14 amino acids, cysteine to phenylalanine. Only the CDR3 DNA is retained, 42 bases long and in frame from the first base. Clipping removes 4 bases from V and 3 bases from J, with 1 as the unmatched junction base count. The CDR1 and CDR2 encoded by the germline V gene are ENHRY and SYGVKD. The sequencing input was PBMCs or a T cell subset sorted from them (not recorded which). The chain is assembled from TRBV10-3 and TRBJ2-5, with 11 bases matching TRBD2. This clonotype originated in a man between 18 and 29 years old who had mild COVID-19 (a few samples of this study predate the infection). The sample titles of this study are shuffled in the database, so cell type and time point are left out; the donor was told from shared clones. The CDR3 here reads CAISGGLAEETQYF. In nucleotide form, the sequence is TGTGCCATCAGTGGGGGACTAGCGGAAGAGACCCAGTACTTC.